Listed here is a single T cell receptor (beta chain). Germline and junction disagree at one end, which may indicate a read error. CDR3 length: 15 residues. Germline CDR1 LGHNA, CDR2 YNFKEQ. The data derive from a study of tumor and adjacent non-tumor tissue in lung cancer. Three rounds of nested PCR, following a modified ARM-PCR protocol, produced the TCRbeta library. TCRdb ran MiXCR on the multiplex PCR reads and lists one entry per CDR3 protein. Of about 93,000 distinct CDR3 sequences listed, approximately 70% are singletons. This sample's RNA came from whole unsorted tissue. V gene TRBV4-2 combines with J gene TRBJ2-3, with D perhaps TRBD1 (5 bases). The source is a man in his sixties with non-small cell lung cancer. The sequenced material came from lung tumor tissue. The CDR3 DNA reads TGTACCAGCAGCTCCACGACAGTCAGCACAGATATGCAGTATTTT. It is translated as CTSSSTTVSTDMQYF.